This T cell receptor (beta chain) was found in a study of T cell responses to AZD1222 COVID-19 vaccine. General study points: Clonal diversity was possibly underestimated, and the donors were mostly white British, with more females.

Researchers grouped second doses given at about 4 or about 12 weeks into one pool. The J segment lost 13 bases and the V segment lost 2 bases, leaving 5 bases of the junction unmatched. Germline values: CDR1 MNHEY, CDR2 SVGAGI. The CDR3 length is 12 residues. TCRdb's table, derived via immunoSEQ multiplex PCR, lists solely in-frame clones and lacks some. The sample has some 100,000 clones; about 89% are singletons. As concerns this clone: Its target is unknown.

The sample consisted of peripheral blood, taken 28 days after the second AZD1222 dose. This receptor was obtained from an adult who received the AZD1222 COVID-19 vaccine. The gene calls are TRBV6-5 and TRBJ2-3; 8 nucleotides match TRBD2. CDR3 bases: TGTGCCAGCAGTTACCCGGGGGGGCGGGAGTATTTT. Amino acids: CASSYPGGREYF.